This paragraph reports one T cell receptor beta chain. What it binds is unknown. The ends lost 4 bases at V and 1 base at J; junction bases unmatched: 4. This CDR3 has 14 residues. Germline V CDR1 and CDR2: ENHRY, SYGVKD. Genomic DNA served as template for TCR beta VDJ and CDR3 profiling. TCRdb re-derived calls from the reads in MiXCR, one entry per CDR3 protein. Here the sample spans fewer than 200,000 distinct CDR3 sequences, approximately 48% being singletons. This entry is derived from a study of CD8+CD57+ T cells in acquired aplastic anemia. Turning to the study itself: DNA from sorted CD4+ and CD8+ cells averaged around 3.2 ug.

Study-wide findings and caveats: Significant differences in CD8+ Simpson's diversity were not observed between patients and controls.

The authors sequenced patients whose flow cytometry had shown CD8+CD57+ cell expansion. Untreated patients provided the blood samples, with no therapy given before sampling. The chain links TRBV10-3 to TRBJ2-7; TRBD1 aligns across 7 bases. The sequence derives from a human donor with aplastic anemia. Sequencing input: sorted CD4+, CD8+, or CD8+CD57+ T cells (not recorded which) from PBMCs. CDR3 coding DNA: TGTGCCATCAGTGGGGGACAGAATTCCTACGAGCAGTACTTC. Translated: CAISGGQNSYEQYF.